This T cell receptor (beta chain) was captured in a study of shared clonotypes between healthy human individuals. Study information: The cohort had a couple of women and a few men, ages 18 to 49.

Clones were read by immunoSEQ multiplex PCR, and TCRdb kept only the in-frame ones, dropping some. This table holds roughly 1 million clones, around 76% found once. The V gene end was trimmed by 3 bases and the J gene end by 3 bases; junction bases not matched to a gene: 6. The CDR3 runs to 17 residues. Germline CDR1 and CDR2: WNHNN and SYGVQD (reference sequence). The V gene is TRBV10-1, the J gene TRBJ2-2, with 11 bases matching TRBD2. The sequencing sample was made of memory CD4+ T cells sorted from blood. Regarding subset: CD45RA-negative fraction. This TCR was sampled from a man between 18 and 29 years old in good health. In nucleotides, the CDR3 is TGCGCCAGCAGTGACCTAGCGGGAGGTTCGGACACCGGGGAGCTGTTTTTT. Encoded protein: CASSDLAGGSDTGELFF.